These 29 T cell receptor beta chains were sequenced from one sample in a study of cytomegalovirus exposure and HLA in healthy donors. The table came from immunoSEQ multiplex PCR; TCRdb's copy has only in-frame clones and leaves some out. The sample shows around 350,000 clones, approximately 90% of them seen only once. The sample consisted of PBMCs. Source of these receptors: a young woman in good health and CMV-seronegative.

The V call is TRBV5-1, the J call TRBJ1-1; the match to TRBD1 covers 8 bases. The CDR3 has 14 residues. Germline-derived CDR1 and CDR2 are SGHRS and YFSETQ. V lost 4 bases and J lost 3; bases outside the gene matches: 5. In DNA form, the CDR3 reads TGCGCCAGCAGCGTGAACAGGGGGGACACTGAAGCTTTCTTT. Translation: CASSVNRGDTEAFF.

J is TRBJ1-1 and V is TRBV9, with TRBD1 matching over 10 bases. Germline CDR1 is SGDLS and CDR2 is YYNGEE. CDR3 length: 13 amino acids. Trimming cost V 4 bases and J 9 bases; bases outside gene matches: 6. For the CDR3, the DNA is TGTGCCAGCAGCAACGGGACAGGGGAAAAAGCTTTCTTT. Its translation: CASSNGTGEKAFF. Full variable domain (missing parts from reference TRBV9 and TRBJ1-1): DSGVTQTPKHLITATGQRVTLRCSPRSGDLSVYWYQQSLDQGLQFLIQYYNGEERAKGNILERFSAQQFPDLHSELNLSSLELGDSALYFCASSNGTGEKAFFGQGTRLTVV.

This chain joins TRBV2 and TRBJ2-7; D is possibly TRBD2 (6 bases). V was pared by 6 bases and J by 3 bases, with 15 bases between. The CDR3 runs 14 residues. Germline lookup yields CDR1 SNHLY and CDR2 FYNNEI. The DNA of the CDR3 is TGTGCCAGCAGAGACACGGACTACAACTACGAGCAGTACTTC. Translated: CASRDTDYNYEQYF.

The chain combines TRBV6-5 with TRBJ1-5, with 7 bases that match TRBD1. The CDR3 length is 15 residues. The germline V gene has CDR1 MNHEY and CDR2 SVGAGI. Losses at the gene ends were 4 bases for V and 4 bases for J; bases not matched to a gene: 7. The CDR3 loop is CASSLQGGTNQPQHF. The DNA for the CDR3 is TGTGCCAGCAGTTTGCAGGGGGGAACAAATCAGCCCCAGCATTTT.

This chain links TRBV29-1 with TRBJ2-3, with TRBD2 identical over 8 bases. Germline CDR1 SQVTM, CDR2 ANQGSEA. This CDR3 has 12 residues. The V segment lost 8 bases and the J segment 4 bases; nucleotides outside the gene matches: 5. Here the CDR3 reads CSTVAGPDTQYF. Here the CDR3 DNA reads TGCAGCACAGTAGCGGGACCAGATACGCAGTATTTT.

The gene calls are TRBV9 and TRBJ2-7; 10 nucleotides agree with TRBD2. The trim removed 0 bases at V and 0 bases at J, leaving 9 bases unmatched. The CDR3 contains 18 residues. Germline V gene lookup returns CDR1 SGDLS and CDR2 YYNGEE. The CDR3: CASSVAPAGGPSSYEQYF. The CDR3, as DNA: TGTGCCAGCAGCGTAGCCCCAGCGGGAGGGCCTAGCTCCTACGAGCAGTACTTC.

The chain has TRBV11-2 and TRBJ2-7; TRBD1 matches 8 bases. V lost 5 bases to trimming and J lost 3 bases; unmatched junction nucleotides: 9. The germline V gene encodes CDR1 SGHAT and CDR2 FQNNGV. The length of the CDR3 is 15 residues. The CDR3 protein is CASSDIRDRLYEQYF. CDR3 bases: TGTGCCAGCAGCGATATCCGGGACAGGCTCTACGAGCAGTACTTC.

The chain combines TRBV6-1 with TRBJ2-7; 9 positions match TRBD1. The trim removed 2 bases at V and 4 bases at J, leaving 6 bases unmatched. Germline CDR1 MNHNS, CDR2 SASEGT. There are 15 residues in the CDR3. As DNA, the CDR3 is TGTGCCAGCAGTGAAAGGGACAGGGCCGGGTACGAGCAGTACTTC. This gives the protein CASSERDRAGYEQYF.

The CDR3 DNA reads TGTGCCAGCCGGCCGTCCAGGGACAGACACTACGAGCAGTACTTC. Its translation is CASRPSRDRHYEQYF. The rearrangement links TRBV19 to TRBJ2-7; 7 positions match TRBD1. V was clipped by 9 bases and J by 3 bases; unmatched bases: 14. Germline V gene lookup returns CDR1 LNHDA and CDR2 SQIVND (reference sequence). The CDR3 has 15 residues.

The table lists this clone with a count of one. This chain connects TRBV5-1 to TRBJ1-2; D might be TRBD1 (6 bases). CDR1 and CDR2 from the germline V gene are SGHRS and YFSETQ. CDR3 length: 13 residues. V was cut by 2 bases and J by 8 bases, with 13 bases left in between. As DNA, the CDR3 is TGCGCCAGCAGCTTACACAGGGACGACGGCTACACCTTC. Protein: CASSLHRDDGYTF.

The chain employs TRBV27 and TRBJ1-4; D is ambiguous. The CDR3 sequence is 15 residues long. The V and J ends lost 3 bases and 10 bases respectively, with 18 bases between them. Germline V CDR1 and CDR2: MNHEY, SMNVEV (reference sequence). This CDR3 reads CASSLVGSTPRKLFF. DNA of the CDR3: TGTGCCAGCAGTTTGGTGGGCTCTACTCCCAGAAAACTGTTTTTT. Drawing the rest from reference TRBV27 and TRBJ1-4, the complete variable domain is EAQVTQNPRYLITVTGKKLTVTCSQNMNHEYMSWYRQDPGLGLRQIYYSMNVEVTDKGDVPEGYKVSRKEKRNFPLILESPSPNQTSLYFCASSLVGSTPRKLFFGSGTQLSVL.

The J gene is TRBJ2-1, the V gene TRBV5-1, with TRBD1 identical over 12 bases. In germline, CDR1 is SGHRS, CDR2 YFSETQ. After removal of 3 bases from V and 2 bases from J, the junction contained 3 bases not matched to a gene. The CDR3 runs to 16 residues. Written as DNA, the CDR3 is TGCGCCAGCAGCTCGGGACAGGGGGCGACCTACAATGAGCAGTTCTTC. Protein: CASSSGQGATYNEQFF.

The chain is built from TRBV18 and TRBJ1-1, with 9 bases matching TRBD1. This CDR3 comprises 14 residues. Germline CDR1 KGHSH, CDR2 LQKENI. The J segment lost 6 bases and the V segment lost 3 bases, leaving 5 bases of the junction unmatched. The CDR3 DNA follows: TGTGCCAGCTCACCTACAGGGGGCAGCCCTGAAGCTTTCTTT. Translation gives CASSPTGGSPEAFF.

The chain uses TRBV29-1 and TRBJ2-1; 10 nucleotides line up with TRBD2. The trim removed 4 bases at V and 4 bases at J, leaving 10 bases unmatched. CDR3 length equals 16 residues. In germline, CDR1 is SQVTM, CDR2 ANQGSEA. The CDR3 nucleotides are TGCAGCGTTGTTACCCCCGGACTAGCGGCTTACAATGAGCAGTTCTTC. Translation: CSVVTPGLAAYNEQFF.

This chain uses TRBV7-2 with TRBJ2-7; TRBD1 aligns across 12 bases. The CDR3 covers 15 residues. Looked up from germline, CDR1 is SGHTA and CDR2 is FQGNSA. V lost 5 bases and J lost 9; bases outside the gene matches: 11. CDR3 DNA sequence: TGTGCCAGCAGCCTAGGAGGGACAGGGGGCGCGGGGCAGTACTTC. Protein product: CASSLGGTGGAGQYF.

The J gene is TRBJ2-3, the V gene TRBV2; D may be TRBD2 (6 bases). CDR3 length: 16 residues. CDR1 and CDR2 (germline): SNHLY, FYNNEI. V was pared by 4 bases and J by 4 bases, with 18 bases between. The CDR3 loop reads CASSGAEGSSADTQYF. The CDR3, as DNA: TGTGCCAGCAGTGGAGCGGAGGGTAGTAGCGCAGATACGCAGTATTTT.

This chain uses TRBV28 with TRBJ2-3, with a possible D match to TRBD2 (6 bases). The CDR3 covers 15 residues. V gave up 5 bases and J gave up 0 bases, with 12 bases separating them. The germline V gene has CDR1 MDHEN and CDR2 SYDVKM. The CDR3 reads CASSPSAGSTDTQYF. CDR3 nucleotides: TGTGCCAGCAGTCCGTCCGCGGGGAGCACAGATACGCAGTATTTT.

The chain has TRBV2 and TRBJ1-2; D may be TRBD1 (6 bases). Germline V gene sequence: CDR1 SNHLY, CDR2 FYNNEI. V dropped 6 bases and J dropped 4 bases, with 12 bases sitting between them. The length of the CDR3 is 13 residues. The CDR3 region is CASRTQGSYGYTF. The CDR3 DNA sequence: TGTGCCAGCAGGACCCAGGGGAGCTATGGCTACACCTTC.

CDR3 in DNA: TGTGCCAGCAGCGGGGGGGGAGGCGTCGCGAATGGCTACACCTTC. This sequence encodes CASSGGGGVANGYTF. The chain is built from TRBV5-4 and TRBJ1-2, with a weak D call TRBD1 (5 bases). The CDR3 length is 15 residues. The germline CDR1 and CDR2 sequences are SGHNT and YYREEE (reference sequence). Trimming stripped 4 bases from V and 6 bases from J, with 19 bases between. Based on the CDR3 plus reference TRBV5-4 and TRBJ1-2, the full variable domain is ETGVTQSPTHLIKTRGQQVTLRCSSQSGHNTVSWYQQALGQGPQFIFQYYREEENGRGNFPPRFSGLQFPNYSSELNVNALELDDSALYLCASSGGGGVANGYTFGSGTRLTVV.

This clone appeared once. The chain links TRBV4-1 to TRBJ2-3; D may be TRBD2 (7 bases). The CDR3 runs 15 residues. The ends were cut back, 2 bases at V and 4 bases at J, with 13 bases in the middle. The V gene's germline CDR1 is MGHRA and CDR2 YSYEKL. The CDR3 bases are TGCGCCAGCAGCCAACTGGGGGGGGCTGCAGATACGCAGTATTTT. Its translation is CASSQLGGAADTQYF.

The chain recombines TRBV7-7 with TRBJ2-1, with TRBD2 as a possible D gene (5 bases). Trimming took off 1 base at V and 7 bases at J, with 11 bases between the two ends. Germline CDR1 SSHAT, CDR2 FNYEAQ (reference sequence). The CDR3 has 14 residues. DNA of the CDR3: TGTGCCAGCAGCTTAGATGGTGGGAGTAATGAGCAGTTCTTC. Protein product: CASSLDGGSNEQFF.

CDR3: CASSRLVLETQYF. The CDR3 coding sequence is TGTGCCAGCAGTAGACTAGTGTTAGAGACCCAGTACTTC. This chain connects TRBV2 to TRBJ2-5; D is possibly TRBD2 (6 bases). Trimming removed 5 bases from V and 4 bases from J, with 11 bases in between. This CDR3 spans 13 amino acids. Germline V gene data show CDR1 as SNHLY and CDR2 as FYNNEI.

The chain recombines TRBV18 with TRBJ1-2; tentative D call: TRBD1 (5 bases). CDR1 KGHSH and CDR2 LQKENI come from the germline V gene. This CDR3 region has 17 residues. Trimming took 4 bases from V and 3 from J, leaving 21 bases between them. The CDR3 DNA follows: TGTGCCAGCTCACAGCAGGACATCTCATTCCGTGACTATGGCTACACCTTC. Its translation is CASSQQDISFRDYGYTF.

V is TRBV27 and J is TRBJ2-2, with a weak D call TRBD2 (5 bases). The CDR3 loop spans 15 amino acids. The V end lost 6 bases, the J end lost 6 bases, and 17 bases lay between the germline ends. The germline CDR1 and CDR2 sequences are MNHEY and SMNVEV (reference sequence). The CDR3 nucleotides read TGTGCCAGCAGCCCCCAAAGGGCTAGCCCCGGGGAGCTGTTTTTT. It is translated as CASSPQRASPGELFF.

The rearrangement uses TRBV28 and TRBJ2-7; 10 nucleotides match TRBD1. V shed 7 bases and J 1 base; nucleotides not matched to a gene: 7. CDR1 and CDR2 (germline): MDHEN, SYDVKM. The CDR3 has 15 residues. The DNA of the CDR3 is TGTGCCAGCACCGACCCGGGACAGGGGTCCTACGAGCAGTACTTC. This translates into CASTDPGQGSYEQYF. The variable domain in full, completed from reference TRBV28 and TRBJ2-7, reads DVKVTQSSRYLVKRTGEKVFLECVQDMDHENMFWYRQDPGLGLRLIYFSYDVKMKEKGDIPEGYSVSREKKERFSLILESASTNQTSMYLCASTDPGQGSYEQYFGPGTRLTVT.

This clone was counted once. This chain links TRBV25-1 with TRBJ2-5, with 7 positions matching TRBD2. This CDR3 is built from 14 residues. J was trimmed by 4 bases and V by 2 bases; bases with no gene match: 4. In germline, CDR1 is MGHDK, CDR2 SYGVNS. CDR3 in DNA: TGTGCCAGCAGTGAACTAGCGGAGGGAGAGACCCAGTACTTC. It encodes CASSELAEGETQYF.

The chain joins TRBV28 to TRBJ2-1; 10 positions match TRBD1. Germline CDR1 MDHEN, CDR2 SYDVKM. The CDR3 totals 11 residues. The trim removed 3 bases at V and 14 bases at J, leaving 1 base unmatched. The CDR3 DNA sequence: TGTGCCAGCAGTTTGGGACAGGGGAAGTTCTTC. This gives the protein CASSLGQGKFF.

J is TRBJ2-1 and V is TRBV9, with D perhaps matching TRBD2 (6 bases). Per the germline V gene, CDR1 is SGDLS and CDR2 is YYNGEE. Trimming took 3 bases from V and 8 from J, leaving 21 bases between them. This CDR3 has 16 amino acids. CDR3 sequence reads: CASSGTQGTVRDEQFF. CDR3 nucleotides: TGTGCCAGCAGCGGAACCCAAGGGACTGTCAGGGATGAGCAGTTCTTC.

The chain has TRBV18 and TRBJ1-3; 8 nucleotides align to TRBD1. V lost 3 bases and J lost 2; bases outside the gene matches: 3. This CDR3 region has 15 residues. Germline V CDR1 and CDR2: KGHSH, LQKENI. The CDR3 protein is CASSPRTGTGNTIYF. The CDR3 coding sequence is TGTGCCAGCTCACCCAGGACAGGGACTGGAAACACCATATATTTT. The full variable domain, rest sourced from reference TRBV18 and TRBJ1-3, is NAGVMQNPRHLVRRRGQEARLRCSPMKGHSHVYWYRQLPEEGLKFMVYLQKENIIDESGMPKERFSAEFPKEGPSILRIQQVVRGDSAAYFCASSPRTGTGNTIYFGEGSWLTVV.